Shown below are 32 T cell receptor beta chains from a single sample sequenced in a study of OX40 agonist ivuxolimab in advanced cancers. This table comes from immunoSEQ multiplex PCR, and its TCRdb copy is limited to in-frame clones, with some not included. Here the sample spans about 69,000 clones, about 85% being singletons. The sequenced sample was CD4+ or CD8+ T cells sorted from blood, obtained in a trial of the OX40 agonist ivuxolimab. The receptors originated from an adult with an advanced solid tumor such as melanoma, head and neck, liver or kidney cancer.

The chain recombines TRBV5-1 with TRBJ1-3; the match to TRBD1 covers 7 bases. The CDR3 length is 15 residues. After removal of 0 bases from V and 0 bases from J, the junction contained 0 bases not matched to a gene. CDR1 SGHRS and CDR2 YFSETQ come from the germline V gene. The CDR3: CASSLEGASGNTIYF. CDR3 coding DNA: TGCGCCAGCAGCTTGGAGGGGGCCTCTGGAAACACCATATATTTT.

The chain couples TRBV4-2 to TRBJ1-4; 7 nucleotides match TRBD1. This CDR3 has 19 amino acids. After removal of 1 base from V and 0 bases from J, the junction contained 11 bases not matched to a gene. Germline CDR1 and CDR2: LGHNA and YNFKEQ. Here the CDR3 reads CASSQVSGDSFATNEKLFF. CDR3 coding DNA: TGTGCCAGCAGCCAAGTTTCGGGGGACAGTTTTGCAACTAATGAAAAACTGTTTTTT.

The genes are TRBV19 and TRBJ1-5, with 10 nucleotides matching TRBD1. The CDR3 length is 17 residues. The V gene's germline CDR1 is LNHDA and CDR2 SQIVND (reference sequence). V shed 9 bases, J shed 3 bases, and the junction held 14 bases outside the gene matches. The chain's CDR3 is CASVNALGQGSNQPQHF. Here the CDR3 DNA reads TGTGCCAGCGTCAACGCGTTGGGACAGGGGTCCAATCAGCCCCAGCATTTT.

The CDR3 spells CASSPGTSGNTQYF. In DNA form, the CDR3 reads TGTGCCAGCAGCCCGGGGACTAGCGGCAATACGCAGTATTTT. The V gene is TRBV7-9, the J gene TRBJ2-3, with 11 bases aligning to TRBD2. Trimming at V came to 5 bases and at J to 7 bases, leaving 5 bases not matched to a gene. The germline CDR1 and CDR2 sequences are SEHNR and FQNEAQ (reference sequence). The CDR3 loop spans 14 amino acids.

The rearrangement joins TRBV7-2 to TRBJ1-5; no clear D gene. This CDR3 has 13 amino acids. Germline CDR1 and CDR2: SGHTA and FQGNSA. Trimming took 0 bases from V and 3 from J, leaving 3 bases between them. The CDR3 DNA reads TGTGCCAGCAGCTTAGCGCACAATCAGCCCCAGCATTTT. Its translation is CASSLAHNQPQHF.

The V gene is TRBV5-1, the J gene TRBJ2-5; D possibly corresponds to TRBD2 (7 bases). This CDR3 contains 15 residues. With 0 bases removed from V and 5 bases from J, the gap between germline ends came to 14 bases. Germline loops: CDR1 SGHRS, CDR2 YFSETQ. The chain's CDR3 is CASSLGGGPRETQYF. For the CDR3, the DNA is TGCGCCAGCAGCTTGGGCGGGGGCCCCAGGGAGACCCAGTACTTC.

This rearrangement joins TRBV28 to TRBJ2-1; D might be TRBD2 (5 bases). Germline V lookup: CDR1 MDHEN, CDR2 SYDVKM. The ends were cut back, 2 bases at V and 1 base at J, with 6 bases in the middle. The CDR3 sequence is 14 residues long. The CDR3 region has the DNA TGTGCCAGCAGTTTACGGGGTTCCTACAATGAGCAGTTCTTC. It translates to CASSLRGSYNEQFF.

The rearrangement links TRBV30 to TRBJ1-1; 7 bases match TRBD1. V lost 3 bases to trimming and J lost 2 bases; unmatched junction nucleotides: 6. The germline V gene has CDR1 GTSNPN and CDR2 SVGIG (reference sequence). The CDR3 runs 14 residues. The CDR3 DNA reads TGTGCCTGGAGGACGGACAGGAGAAACACTGAAGCTTTCTTT. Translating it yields CAWRTDRRNTEAFF.

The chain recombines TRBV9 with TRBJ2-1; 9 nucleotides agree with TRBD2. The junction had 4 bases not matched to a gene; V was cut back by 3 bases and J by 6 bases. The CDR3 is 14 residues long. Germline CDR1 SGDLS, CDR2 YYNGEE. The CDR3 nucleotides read TGTGCCAGCAGCGAGGGACTAGCTTCCAATGAGCAGTTCTTC. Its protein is CASSEGLASNEQFF.

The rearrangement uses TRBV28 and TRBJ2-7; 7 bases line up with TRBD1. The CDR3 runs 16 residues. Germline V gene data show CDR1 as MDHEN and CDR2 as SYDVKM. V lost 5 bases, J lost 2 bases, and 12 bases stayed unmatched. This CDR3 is CASSRIPGQNTYEQYF. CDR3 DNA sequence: TGTGCCAGCAGTCGCATCCCGGGACAGAACACCTACGAGCAGTACTTC.

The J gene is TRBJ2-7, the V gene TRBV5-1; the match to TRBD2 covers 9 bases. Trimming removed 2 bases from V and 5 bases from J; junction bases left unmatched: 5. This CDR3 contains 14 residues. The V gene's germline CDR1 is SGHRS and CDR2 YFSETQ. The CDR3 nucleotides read TGCGCCAGCAGCTTCGGCGGGAGGGACAACGAGCAGTACTTC. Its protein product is CASSFGGRDNEQYF.

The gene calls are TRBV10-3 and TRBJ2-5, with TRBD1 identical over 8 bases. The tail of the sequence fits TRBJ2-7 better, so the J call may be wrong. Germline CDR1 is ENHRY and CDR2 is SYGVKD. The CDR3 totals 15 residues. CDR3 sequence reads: CATSIPGGNSYEQYF. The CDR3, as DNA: TGTGCCACCTCCATCCCAGGGGGCAATTCCTACGAGCAGTACTTC.

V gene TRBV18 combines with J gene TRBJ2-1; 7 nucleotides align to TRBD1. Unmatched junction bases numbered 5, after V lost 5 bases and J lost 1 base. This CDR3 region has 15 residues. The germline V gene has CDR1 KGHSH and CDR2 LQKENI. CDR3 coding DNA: TGTGCCAGCTCAAAAACAGGGGCATCCTACAATGAGCAGTTCTTC. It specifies CASSKTGASYNEQFF.

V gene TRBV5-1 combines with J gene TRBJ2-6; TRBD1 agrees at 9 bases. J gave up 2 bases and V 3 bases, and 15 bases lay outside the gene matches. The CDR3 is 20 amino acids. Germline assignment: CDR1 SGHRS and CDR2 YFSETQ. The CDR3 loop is CASSSPGQGFSAAGANVLTF. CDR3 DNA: TGCGCCAGCAGCTCACCGGGACAGGGTTTCTCAGCCGCTGGGGCCAACGTCCTGACTTTC.

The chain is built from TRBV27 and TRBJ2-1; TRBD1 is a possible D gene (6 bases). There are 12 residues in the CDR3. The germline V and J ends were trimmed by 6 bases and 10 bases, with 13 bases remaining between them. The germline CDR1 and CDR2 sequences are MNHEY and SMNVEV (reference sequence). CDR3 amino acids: CASSGTGREQFF. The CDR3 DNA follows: TGTGCCAGCAGCGGAACAGGGCGGGAGCAGTTCTTC.

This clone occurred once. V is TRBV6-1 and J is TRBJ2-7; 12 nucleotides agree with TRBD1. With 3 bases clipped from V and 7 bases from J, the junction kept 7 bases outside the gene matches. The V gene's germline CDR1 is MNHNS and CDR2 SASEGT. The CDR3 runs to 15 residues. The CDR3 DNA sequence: TGTGCCAGCAGTGACCTGGGACAGGGGGCTCGGGAGCAGTACTTC. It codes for CASSDLGQGAREQYF.

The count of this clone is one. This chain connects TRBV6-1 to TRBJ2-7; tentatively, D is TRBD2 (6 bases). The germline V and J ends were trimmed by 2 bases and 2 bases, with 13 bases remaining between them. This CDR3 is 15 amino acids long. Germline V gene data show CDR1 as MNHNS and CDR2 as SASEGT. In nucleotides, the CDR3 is TGTGCCAGCAGTGAATGGGACTTGAAAACCTACGAGCAGTACTTC. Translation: CASSEWDLKTYEQYF.

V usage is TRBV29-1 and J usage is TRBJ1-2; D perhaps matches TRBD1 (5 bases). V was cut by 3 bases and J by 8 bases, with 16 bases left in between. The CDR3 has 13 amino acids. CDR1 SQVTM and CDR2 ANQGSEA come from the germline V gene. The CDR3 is CSVDGMGPGGYTF. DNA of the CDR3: TGCAGCGTTGACGGGATGGGGCCCGGAGGCTACACCTTC.

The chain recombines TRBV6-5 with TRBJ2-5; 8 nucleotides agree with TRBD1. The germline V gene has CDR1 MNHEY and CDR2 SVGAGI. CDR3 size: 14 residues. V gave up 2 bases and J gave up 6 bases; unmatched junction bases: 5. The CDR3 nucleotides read TGTGCCAGCAGTTACCAAGGACAGGGAAAGACCCAGTACTTC. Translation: CASSYQGQGKTQYF.

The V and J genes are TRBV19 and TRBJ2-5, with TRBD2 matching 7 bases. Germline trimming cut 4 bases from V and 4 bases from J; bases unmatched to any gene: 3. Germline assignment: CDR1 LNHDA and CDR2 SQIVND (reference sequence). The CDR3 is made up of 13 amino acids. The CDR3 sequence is CASSKAGRETQYF. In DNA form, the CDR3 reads TGTGCCAGTAGTAAAGCGGGACGAGAGACCCAGTACTTC. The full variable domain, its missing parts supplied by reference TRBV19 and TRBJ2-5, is DGGITQSPKYLFRKEGQNVTLSCEQNLNHDAMYWYRQDPGQGLRLIYYSQIVNDFQKGDIAEGYSVSREKKESFPLTVTSAQKNPTAFYLCASSKAGRETQYFGPGTRLLVL.

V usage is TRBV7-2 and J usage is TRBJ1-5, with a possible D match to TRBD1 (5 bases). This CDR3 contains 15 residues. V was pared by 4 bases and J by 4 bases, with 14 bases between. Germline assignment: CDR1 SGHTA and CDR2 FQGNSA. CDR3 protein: CASSSGPRGNQPQHF. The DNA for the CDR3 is TGTGCCAGCAGCTCGGGACCCCGAGGGAATCAGCCCCAGCATTTT.

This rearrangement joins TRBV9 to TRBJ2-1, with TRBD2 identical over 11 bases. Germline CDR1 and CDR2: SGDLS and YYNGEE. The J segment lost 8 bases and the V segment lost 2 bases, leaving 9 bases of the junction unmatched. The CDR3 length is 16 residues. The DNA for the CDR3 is TGTGCCAGCAGCGTCACCGGGACTAGCGGCCTCGATGAGCAGTTCTTC. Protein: CASSVTGTSGLDEQFF.

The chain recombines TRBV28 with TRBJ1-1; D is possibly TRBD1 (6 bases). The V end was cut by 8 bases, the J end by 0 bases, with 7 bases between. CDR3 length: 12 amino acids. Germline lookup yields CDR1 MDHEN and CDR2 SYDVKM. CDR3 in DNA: TGTGCCAGCGGACAGATGAACACTGAAGCTTTCTTT. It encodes CASGQMNTEAFF.

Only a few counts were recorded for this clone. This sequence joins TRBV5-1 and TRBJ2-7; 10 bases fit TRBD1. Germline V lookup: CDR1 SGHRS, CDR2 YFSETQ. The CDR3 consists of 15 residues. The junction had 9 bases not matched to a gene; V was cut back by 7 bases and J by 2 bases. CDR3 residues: CASVLGDRGPYEQYF. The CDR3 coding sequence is TGCGCCAGCGTCCTTGGGGACAGGGGTCCCTACGAGCAGTACTTC.

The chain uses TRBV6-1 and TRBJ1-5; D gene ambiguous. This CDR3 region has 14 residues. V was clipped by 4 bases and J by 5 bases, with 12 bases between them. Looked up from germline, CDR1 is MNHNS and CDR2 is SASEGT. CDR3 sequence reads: CASSVGTDYQPQHF. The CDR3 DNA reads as TGTGCCAGCAGTGTCGGAACAGACTATCAGCCCCAGCATTTT.

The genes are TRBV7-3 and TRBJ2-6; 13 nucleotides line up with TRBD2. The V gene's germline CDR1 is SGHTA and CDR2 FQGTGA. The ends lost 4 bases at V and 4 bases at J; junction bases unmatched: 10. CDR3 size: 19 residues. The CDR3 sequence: CASSSTGLAGVAGANVLTF. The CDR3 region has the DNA TGTGCCAGCAGCTCGACCGGACTAGCGGGAGTCGCGGGGGCCAACGTCCTGACTTTC. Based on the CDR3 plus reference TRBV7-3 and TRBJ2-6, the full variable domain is GAGVSQTPSNKVTEKGKYVELRCDPISGHTALYWYRQSLGQGPEFLIYFQGTGAADDSGLPNDRFFAVRPEGSVSTLKIQRTERGDSAVYLCASSSTGLAGVAGANVLTFGAGSRLTVL.

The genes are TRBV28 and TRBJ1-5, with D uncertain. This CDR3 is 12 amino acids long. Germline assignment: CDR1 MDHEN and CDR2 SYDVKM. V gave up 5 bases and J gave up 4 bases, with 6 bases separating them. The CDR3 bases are TGTGCCAGCAGTCCAATGAATCAGCCCCAGCATTTT. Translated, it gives CASSPMNQPQHF. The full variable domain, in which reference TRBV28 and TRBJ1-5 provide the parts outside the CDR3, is DVKVTQSSRYLVKRTGEKVFLECVQDMDHENMFWYRQDPGLGLRLIYFSYDVKMKEKGDIPEGYSVSREKKERFSLILESASTNQTSMYLCASSPMNQPQHFGDGTRLSIL.

CDR3 region: CASSLGPSENNEQFF. Written as DNA, the CDR3 is TGTGCCAGCAGCTTAGGGCCTAGCGAGAACAATGAGCAGTTCTTC. The chain carries TRBV7-2 and TRBJ2-1; a possible D gene is TRBD2 (6 bases). From germline, CDR1 is SGHTA and CDR2 FQGNSA. This CDR3 region has 15 residues. V was shortened by 1 base and J by 5 bases, with 12 bases between the two germline ends.

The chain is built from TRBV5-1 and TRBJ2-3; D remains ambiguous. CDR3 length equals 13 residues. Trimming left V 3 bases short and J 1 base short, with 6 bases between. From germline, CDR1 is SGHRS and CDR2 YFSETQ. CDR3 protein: CASSSLGTDTQYF. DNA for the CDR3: TGCGCCAGCAGCTCGCTAGGCACAGATACGCAGTATTTT.

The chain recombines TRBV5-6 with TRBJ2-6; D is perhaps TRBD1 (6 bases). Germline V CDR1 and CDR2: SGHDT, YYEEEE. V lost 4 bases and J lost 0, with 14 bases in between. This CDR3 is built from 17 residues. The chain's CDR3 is CASSPRGLRSGANVLTF. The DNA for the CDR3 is TGTGCCAGCAGCCCCAGGGGCCTTCGCTCTGGGGCCAACGTCCTGACTTTC.

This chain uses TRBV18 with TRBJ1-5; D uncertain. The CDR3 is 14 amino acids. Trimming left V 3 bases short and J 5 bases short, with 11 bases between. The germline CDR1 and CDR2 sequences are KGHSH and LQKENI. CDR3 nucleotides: TGTGCCAGCTCACCTGGGAGTCGCGATCAGCCCCAGCATTTT. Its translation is CASSPGSRDQPQHF. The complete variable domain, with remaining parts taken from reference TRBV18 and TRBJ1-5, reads NAGVMQNPRHLVRRRGQEARLRCSPMKGHSHVYWYRQLPEEGLKFMVYLQKENIIDESGMPKERFSAEFPKEGPSILRIQQVVRGDSAAYFCASSPGSRDQPQHFGDGTRLSIL.

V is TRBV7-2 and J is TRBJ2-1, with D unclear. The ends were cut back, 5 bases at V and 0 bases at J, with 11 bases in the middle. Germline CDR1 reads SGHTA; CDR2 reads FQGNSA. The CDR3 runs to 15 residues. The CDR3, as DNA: TGTGCCAGCAGCCGCATGTTTGGCTCCTACAATGAGCAGTTCTTC. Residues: CASSRMFGSYNEQFF.